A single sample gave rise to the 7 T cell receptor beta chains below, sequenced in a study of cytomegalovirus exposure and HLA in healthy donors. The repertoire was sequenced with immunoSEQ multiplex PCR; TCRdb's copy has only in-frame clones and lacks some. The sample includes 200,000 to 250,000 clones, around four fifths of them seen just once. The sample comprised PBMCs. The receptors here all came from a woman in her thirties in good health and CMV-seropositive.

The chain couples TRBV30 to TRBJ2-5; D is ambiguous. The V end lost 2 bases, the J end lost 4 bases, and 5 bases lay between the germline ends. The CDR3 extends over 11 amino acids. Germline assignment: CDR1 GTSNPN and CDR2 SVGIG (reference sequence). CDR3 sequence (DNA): TGTGCCTGGAGTCTAGGAGAGACCCAGTACTTC. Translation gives CAWSLGETQYF.

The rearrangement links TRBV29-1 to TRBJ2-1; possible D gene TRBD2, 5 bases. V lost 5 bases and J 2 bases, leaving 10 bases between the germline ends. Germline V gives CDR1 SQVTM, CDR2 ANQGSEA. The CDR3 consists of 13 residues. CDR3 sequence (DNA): TGCAGCGTTACGGGGTTGGCCTACAATGAGCAGTTCTTC. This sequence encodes CSVTGLAYNEQFF.

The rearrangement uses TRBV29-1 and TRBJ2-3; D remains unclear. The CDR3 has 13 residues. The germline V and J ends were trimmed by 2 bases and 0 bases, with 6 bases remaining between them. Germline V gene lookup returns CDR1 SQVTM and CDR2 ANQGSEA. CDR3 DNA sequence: TGCAGCGTTGAAAGCGAGAGCACAGATACGCAGTATTTT. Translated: CSVESESTDTQYF.

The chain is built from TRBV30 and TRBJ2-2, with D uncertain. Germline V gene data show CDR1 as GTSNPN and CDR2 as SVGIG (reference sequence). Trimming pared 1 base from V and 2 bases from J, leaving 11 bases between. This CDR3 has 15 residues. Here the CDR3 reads CAWSGPGFNTGELFF. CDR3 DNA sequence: TGTGCCTGGAGTGGTCCCGGGTTCAACACCGGGGAGCTGTTTTTT.

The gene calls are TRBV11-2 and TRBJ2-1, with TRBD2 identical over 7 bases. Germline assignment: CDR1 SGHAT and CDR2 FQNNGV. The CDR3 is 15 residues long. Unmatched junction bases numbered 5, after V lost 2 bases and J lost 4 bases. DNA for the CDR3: TGTGCCAGCAGCTTACTTGGGGGAGGGTACAATGAGCAGTTCTTC. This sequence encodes CASSLLGGGYNEQFF.

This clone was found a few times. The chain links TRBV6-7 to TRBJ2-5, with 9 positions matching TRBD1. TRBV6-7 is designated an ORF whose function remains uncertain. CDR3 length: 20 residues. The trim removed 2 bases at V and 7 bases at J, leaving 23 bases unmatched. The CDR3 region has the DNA TGTGCCAGCAGTTACCCCCCCCGGGACAGGGTTTTGGATCCGGTGGGGACCCAGTACTTC. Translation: CASSYPPRDRVLDPVGTQYF.

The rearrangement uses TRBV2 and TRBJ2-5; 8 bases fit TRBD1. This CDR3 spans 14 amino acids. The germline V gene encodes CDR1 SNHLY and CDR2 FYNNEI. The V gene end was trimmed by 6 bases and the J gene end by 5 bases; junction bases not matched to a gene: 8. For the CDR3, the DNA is TGTGCCAGCAGCCGACAGGGGCCCCGGGAGACCCAGTACTTC. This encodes CASSRQGPRETQYF.